The 15 T cell receptor beta chains below all came from one sample that was sequenced in a study of T cell responses to AZD1222 COVID-19 vaccine. Using immunoSEQ multiplex PCR, the repertoire was profiled, and TCRdb retains in-frame clones only, with some absent. The table lists around 58,000 clones, about 79% of them singletons. The sample in question was peripheral blood, obtained on day 0 of AZD1222 vaccination. These receptors were taken from an adult in good health.

This clone appeared once. The J gene is TRBJ1-5, the V gene TRBV15; the D is unclear. CDR3 length: 15 amino acids. Germline V lookup: CDR1 LNHNV, CDR2 YYDKDF (reference sequence). Trimming shortened V by 0 bases and J by 5 bases, and 11 bases separated the two germline ends. DNA of the CDR3: TGTGCCACCAGCAGAGACAAATCCAGCGATCAGCCCCAGCATTTT. Translation gives CATSRDKSSDQPQHF.

For this clone: At one end the junction does not follow the germline gene, possibly because of a read error. V is TRBV5-8 and J is TRBJ2-7; tentatively, D is TRBD1 (6 bases). The CDR3 extends over 11 amino acids. Germline-derived CDR1 and CDR2 are SGHTS and YDEGEE. CDR3: CASSAGTPQSF. The CDR3 region has the DNA TGTGCCAGCAGCGCAGGGACACCTCAAAGCTTC.

This chain joins TRBV6-6 and TRBJ2-3, with no clear D. The CDR3 spans 14 residues. Trimming cost V 3 bases and J 0 bases, with 7 bases left between them. Germline CDR1 and CDR2: MNHNY and SVGAGI (reference sequence). As DNA, the CDR3 is TGTGCCAGCAGTTATGTGGTTAGCACAGATACGCAGTATTTT. Protein sequence: CASSYVVSTDTQYF.

This chain connects TRBV7-3 to TRBJ2-1, with D uncertain. CDR3 length: 16 amino acids. Trimming stripped 2 bases from V and 0 bases from J, with 11 bases between. The V gene's germline CDR1 is SGHTA and CDR2 FQGTGA. Here the CDR3 DNA reads TGTGCCAGCAGCTTATTAGGTGGATTCTCCTACAATGAGCAGTTCTTC. Translated, it gives CASSLLGGFSYNEQFF.

The chain links TRBV28 to TRBJ2-2; 8 positions agree with TRBD2. The CDR3 loop spans 14 amino acids. Looked up from germline, CDR1 is MDHEN and CDR2 is SYDVKM. Trimming took 5 bases from V and 8 from J; bases not matched to a gene: 7. Here the CDR3 reads CASSPGTSKGELFF. CDR3 nucleotide sequence: TGTGCCAGCAGTCCCGGGACTAGTAAAGGGGAGCTGTTTTTT.

The rearrangement links TRBV13 to TRBJ2-5, with D possibly matching TRBD1 (5 bases). The CDR3 runs to 16 residues. CDR1 is PRHDT, CDR2 FYEKMQ, per germline (reference sequence). With 4 bases removed from V and 7 bases from J, the gap between germline ends came to 22 bases. The CDR3 DNA reads TGTGCCAGCAGCTCTCGGACATTAACCGGGTCCCCGACCCAGTACTTC. Its translation is CASSSRTLTGSPTQYF.

The chain uses TRBV2 and TRBJ1-5; no clear D. Trimming cost V 6 bases and J 0 bases, with 9 bases left between them. Germline assignment: CDR1 SNHLY and CDR2 FYNNEI. This CDR3 is built from 14 residues. CDR3 DNA sequence: TGTGCCAGCAGCGGTTCCAATAGCAATCAGCCCCAGCATTTT. Its protein product is CASSGSNSNQPQHF.

This chain uses TRBV5-1 with TRBJ2-1; tentatively, D is TRBD1 (6 bases). CDR1 SGHRS and CDR2 YFSETQ come from the germline V gene. V lost 3 bases and J lost 7, with 20 bases in between. CDR3 length: 16 residues. The CDR3 loop is CASSSQGVVLRNEQFF. The DNA of the CDR3 is TGCGCCAGCAGCTCACAGGGTGTAGTTTTAAGGAATGAGCAGTTCTTC.

The chain combines TRBV11-3 with TRBJ2-5; no clear D gene. Germline CDR1 and CDR2: SGHNT and YENEEA. V lost 0 bases, J lost 3 bases, and 8 bases lay in between. This CDR3 contains 14 residues. The CDR3 loop is CASSLELAKETQYF. DNA of the CDR3: TGTGCCAGCAGCTTAGAGTTGGCCAAAGAGACCCAGTACTTC.

This clone was seen only once. The rearrangement links TRBV29-1 to TRBJ1-3; D call uncertain. CDR1 SQVTM and CDR2 ANQGSEA come from the germline V gene. V dropped 7 bases and J dropped 2 bases, with 9 bases sitting between them. This CDR3 region has 12 residues. The CDR3 here is CSGRTPGNTIYF. CDR3 sequence (DNA): TGCAGCGGCCGGACGCCTGGAAACACCATATATTTT.

V usage is TRBV10-3 and J usage is TRBJ2-1, with a weak D call TRBD2 (5 bases). Trimming cost V 0 bases and J 7 bases, with 19 bases left between them. Germline V gives CDR1 ENHRY, CDR2 SYGVKD. The CDR3 runs 17 residues. The DNA of the CDR3 is TGTGCCATCAGTGAGTCGCTGCTACAGCCCACGGGGAATGAGCAGTTCTTC. This translates into CAISESLLQPTGNEQFF.

CDR3 in amino acids: CASSSGPLPDTQYF. CDR3 coding DNA: TGTGCCAGCAGTTCCGGACCCCTCCCGGATACGCAGTATTTT. The V call is TRBV28, the J call TRBJ2-3; D gene unclear. The V gene's germline CDR1 is MDHEN and CDR2 SYDVKM. This CDR3 has 14 residues. Trimming cost V 4 bases and J 6 bases, with 14 bases left between them.

The chain uses TRBV7-9 and TRBJ1-2; tentative D call: TRBD1 (5 bases). V gave up 1 base and J gave up 1 base, with 7 bases separating them. The germline V gene has CDR1 SEHNR and CDR2 FQNEAQ (reference sequence). CDR3 length: 14 residues. The CDR3 region has the DNA TGTGCCAGCAGCTTAGGGGGCATTAACTATGGCTACACCTTC. This gives the protein CASSLGGINYGYTF.

The J gene is TRBJ1-1, the V gene TRBV5-4; D is unresolved. This CDR3 contains 15 residues. The germline V gene has CDR1 SGHNT and CDR2 YYREEE (reference sequence). The V gene lost 5 bases and the J gene lost 5 bases, with 19 bases spanning the gap. The DNA for the CDR3 is TGTGCCAGCAGTTTACCGGGGTCCACGGGAACTGAAGCTTTCTTT. This encodes CASSLPGSTGTEAFF.

This sequence joins TRBV29-1 and TRBJ2-3, with 7 bases identical to TRBD2. CDR1 is SQVTM, CDR2 ANQGSEA, per germline. With V trimmed by 0 bases and J by 0 bases, 6 bases remained unmatched. This CDR3 is built from 16 residues. CDR3 in amino acids: CSVEDPGGSSTDTQYF. CDR3 nucleotide sequence: TGCAGCGTTGAAGATCCGGGGGGATCTAGCACAGATACGCAGTATTTT.